A single sample is the source of the 29 T cell receptor beta chains below, sequenced in a study of PD-1 blockade in mismatch repair-deficient tumors. Assay: immunoSEQ multiplex PCR; the TCRdb copy retains only in-frame clones and omits some. The sample contains some 97,000 clones, 82% of which appear only once. The input for sequencing was peripheral blood, taken approximately 8 months after starting pembrolizumab. These receptors were taken from an adult with mismatch repair-deficient cancer.

The CDR3 spells CASSDPGPSYEQYF. CDR3 in DNA: TGTGCCAGCAGCGACCCGGGTCCCTCCTACGAGCAGTACTTC. The V call is TRBV5-4, the J call TRBJ2-7; D is ambiguous. The CDR3 runs 14 residues. The germline V gene encodes CDR1 SGHNT and CDR2 YYREEE (reference sequence). V lost 4 bases and J 0 bases, leaving 11 bases between the germline ends.

The chain recombines TRBV10-1 with TRBJ1-2, with 8 bases matching TRBD1. Germline assignment: CDR1 WNHNN and CDR2 SYGVQD (reference sequence). This CDR3 region has 16 residues. With 0 bases clipped from V and 2 bases from J, the junction kept 5 bases outside the gene matches. CDR3: CASSESRTGWNYGYTF. The CDR3 nucleotides read TGCGCCAGCAGTGAGTCGAGGACAGGGTGGAACTATGGCTACACCTTC.

The chain is built from TRBV7-9 and TRBJ2-1; 9 bases map to TRBD1. The CDR3 contains 16 residues. V lost 5 bases and J lost 6; bases outside the gene matches: 11. CDR1 is SEHNR and CDR2 is FQNEAQ in the germline V gene (reference sequence). The CDR3 DNA follows: TGTGCCAGCAGCCTTAAGGGACAGGGTATGGGCAATGAGCAGTTCTTC. Translated, it gives CASSLKGQGMGNEQFF.

The chain is built from TRBV28 and TRBJ1-2; 7 bases align to TRBD1. The ends lost 3 bases at V and 4 bases at J; junction bases unmatched: 11. CDR1 and CDR2 (germline): MDHEN, SYDVKM. The CDR3 has 16 residues. The CDR3 loop is CASSLTTGARSYGYTF. CDR3 in DNA: TGTGCCAGCAGTTTGACCACAGGGGCGAGAAGCTATGGCTACACCTTC.

J is TRBJ1-5 and V is TRBV5-1; TRBD1 is a possible D gene (5 bases). V dropped 0 bases and J dropped 4 bases, with 11 bases sitting between them. Per germline, CDR1 SGHRS and CDR2 YFSETQ. This CDR3 has 15 residues. For the CDR3, the DNA is TGCGCCAGCAGCTTGGAAGGGGCGGAAAATCAGCCCCAGCATTTT. Translation: CASSLEGAENQPQHF.

This clone has only one observation. The gene calls are TRBV11-2 and TRBJ2-2, with D possibly being TRBD1 (5 bases). Per germline, CDR1 SGHAT and CDR2 FQNNGV. V was cut by 2 bases and J by 1 base, with 8 bases left in between. The CDR3 is made up of 15 amino acids. In DNA form, the CDR3 reads TGTGCCAGCAGCTTAAGTCAGGGGAACACCGGGGAGCTGTTTTTT. Encoded protein: CASSLSQGNTGELFF.

The V call is TRBV30, the J call TRBJ1-5, with 7 bases aligning to TRBD1. The V gene's germline CDR1 is GTSNPN and CDR2 SVGIG (reference sequence). The CDR3 length is 15 residues. Trimming took 4 bases from V and 9 from J; bases not matched to a gene: 15. The CDR3 bases are TGTGCCTGGACATCGGGACAGACATTCGTGGGGCCCCAGCATTTT. It specifies CAWTSGQTFVGPQHF.

The table lists this clone with a few counts. The V call is TRBV6-5, the J call TRBJ1-2; no clear D gene. V dropped 5 bases and J dropped 8 bases, with 15 bases sitting between them. Germline loops: CDR1 MNHEY, CDR2 SVGAGI. The CDR3 has 13 amino acids. The CDR3: CASSRSGSTGYTF. CDR3 DNA sequence: TGTGCCAGCAGTCGATCCGGGTCGACGGGCTACACCTTC.

This chain connects TRBV29-1 to TRBJ1-1; weak D call: TRBD1 (5 bases). CDR1 and CDR2 (germline): SQVTM, ANQGSEA. CDR3 size: 11 residues. Trimming stripped 2 bases from V and 8 bases from J, with 9 bases between. The CDR3 sequence is CSVERGAEAFF. The CDR3 nucleotides are TGCAGCGTTGAAAGGGGCGCCGAAGCTTTCTTT.

This sequence joins TRBV7-2 and TRBJ2-3; possibly TRBD2 for D (6 bases). This CDR3 is built from 15 residues. Germline lookup yields CDR1 SGHTA and CDR2 FQGNSA. The V and J ends lost 0 bases and 5 bases respectively, with 12 bases between them. Written as DNA, the CDR3 is TGTGCCAGCAGCTTAGCGGGAGGCGGGTTAGATACGCAGTATTTT. Protein: CASSLAGGGLDTQYF.

The chain is built from TRBV7-9 and TRBJ2-1; D is undetermined. The germline V gene encodes CDR1 SEHNR and CDR2 FQNEAQ (reference sequence). The CDR3 consists of 12 residues. V was shortened by 0 bases and J by 10 bases, with 7 bases between the two germline ends. The DNA of the CDR3 is TGTGCCAGCAGCTTAGCGTTCGGGGAGCAGTTCTTC. Translation gives CASSLAFGEQFF.

The chain is built from TRBV9 and TRBJ1-1; no reliable D call. The CDR3 sequence is 13 residues long. Trimming took off 6 bases at V and 1 base at J, with 10 bases between the two ends. From germline, CDR1 is SGDLS and CDR2 YYNGEE. The CDR3 here is CASTGPRNTEAFF. In DNA, the CDR3 is TGTGCCAGCACAGGACCGAGGAACACTGAAGCTTTCTTT.

The V gene is TRBV9, the J gene TRBJ2-3; D not certain. The CDR3 has 12 amino acids. Trimming took 1 base from V and 4 from J, leaving 4 bases between them. The germline CDR1 and CDR2 sequences are SGDLS and YYNGEE. The DNA of the CDR3 is TGTGCCAGCAGCGTAATCCCAGATACGCAGTATTTT. The encoded protein is CASSVIPDTQYF.

A few counts support this clone. The V and J genes are TRBV19 and TRBJ2-7; unclear D gene. Trimming stripped 2 bases from V and 3 bases from J, with 8 bases between. This CDR3 contains 13 residues. From germline, CDR1 is LNHDA and CDR2 SQIVND (reference sequence). The CDR3 nucleotides are TGTGCCAGTAGTATATCTGGGAACTACGAGCAGTACTTC. This gives the protein CASSISGNYEQYF.

The rearrangement joins TRBV6-6 to TRBJ1-2, with 7 bases identical to TRBD1. CDR3 length equals 16 residues. Germline loops: CDR1 MNHNY, CDR2 SVGAGI (reference sequence). After removal of 0 bases from V and 4 bases from J, the junction contained 8 bases not matched to a gene. CDR3 protein: CASSYSRPGTAYGYTF. CDR3 sequence (DNA): TGTGCCAGCAGTTACTCCCGACCTGGGACAGCCTATGGCTACACCTTC.

This chain uses TRBV6-5 with TRBJ2-7, with D possibly matching TRBD1 (7 bases). The CDR3 length is 12 residues. Between the trimmed V and J ends, which lost 6 bases and 5 bases, there was a span of 11 bases. From germline, CDR1 is MNHEY and CDR2 SVGAGI. The CDR3 loop is CASSQGGNEQYF. The CDR3 DNA reads as TGTGCCAGCAGCCAGGGGGGCAACGAGCAGTACTTC.

This clone was picked up a small number of times. The genes are TRBV27 and TRBJ1-5, with D maybe TRBD1 (5 bases). V was pared by 3 bases and J by 6 bases, with 9 bases between. This CDR3 has 13 amino acids. Germline CDR1 MNHEY, CDR2 SMNVEV (reference sequence). The CDR3 DNA reads as TGTGCCAGCAGTTTCGGGGGGGGTCAGCCCCAGCATTTT. Translating gives CASSFGGGQPQHF.

V gene TRBV6-1 combines with J gene TRBJ2-7, with a weak D call TRBD2 (5 bases). CDR3 length: 13 amino acids. Trimming pared 8 bases from V and 2 bases from J, leaving 13 bases between. Germline V gene sequence: CDR1 MNHNS, CDR2 SASEGT. CDR3 nucleotide sequence: TGTGCCAGCGGAAGGGAGTTGGCCTACGAGCAGTACTTC. As protein: CASGRELAYEQYF.

This clone was picked up a small number of times. The CDR3 DNA follows: TGTGCCAGCAGCTTAGCGTTGGCAGCGAACACTGAAGCTTTCTTT. This codes for CASSLALAANTEAFF. J is TRBJ1-1 and V is TRBV7-6; D is unclear. CDR1 is SGHVS, CDR2 FNYEAQ, per germline. This CDR3 contains 15 residues. V dropped 0 bases and J dropped 1 base, with 9 bases sitting between them.

The chain is built from TRBV28 and TRBJ1-1; TRBD1 is a possible D gene (5 bases). The CDR3 runs to 14 residues. The V end lost 5 bases, the J end lost 0 bases, and 10 bases lay between the germline ends. The germline gives CDR1 MDHEN, CDR2 SYDVKM. CDR3 DNA: TGTGCCAGCAGTCCGGGACGAATGAACACTGAAGCTTTCTTT. Translation: CASSPGRMNTEAFF. Looking up the rest from reference TRBV28 and TRBJ1-1 gives the full variable domain: DVKVTQSSRYLVKRTGEKVFLECVQDMDHENMFWYRQDPGLGLRLIYFSYDVKMKEKGDIPEGYSVSREKKERFSLILESASTNQTSMYLCASSPGRMNTEAFFGQGTRLTVV.

V usage is TRBV28 and J usage is TRBJ2-1, with D possibly matching TRBD2 (7 bases). Germline loops: CDR1 MDHEN, CDR2 SYDVKM. The CDR3 is 15 residues long. V lost 8 bases and J lost 1, with 15 bases in between. CDR3 loop: CASVLGGASYNEQFF. The DNA for the CDR3 is TGTGCCAGCGTTTTAGGGGGGGCTTCCTACAATGAGCAGTTCTTC.

V usage is TRBV29-1 and J usage is TRBJ2-3; 9 positions match TRBD1. The CDR3 is made up of 15 amino acids. In germline, CDR1 is SQVTM, CDR2 ANQGSEA. J lost 2 bases, V lost 6 bases, and 9 bases had no gene match. DNA of the CDR3: TGCAGCGTAGCGGCCGGGACAGGGCCCACAGATACGCAGTATTTT. This translates into CSVAAGTGPTDTQYF.

The gene calls are TRBV4-2 and TRBJ2-7, with D perhaps given as TRBD1 or TRBD2 (6 bases each). V lost 0 bases, J lost 6 bases, and 12 bases lay in between. From germline, CDR1 is LGHNA and CDR2 YNFKEQ. The CDR3 is 14 amino acids. CDR3 sequence reads: CASSQEGGIGEQYF. As DNA, the CDR3 is TGTGCCAGCAGCCAAGAAGGGGGGATCGGCGAGCAGTACTTC.

This clone was seen many times. J is TRBJ1-2 and V is TRBV7-8; D is possibly TRBD1 (6 bases). Germline V CDR1 and CDR2: SGHVS, FQNEAQ. The CDR3 totals 14 residues. Trimming cost V 1 base and J 8 bases, with 14 bases left between them. CDR3 nucleotide sequence: TGTGCCAGCAGCTTAGGAGTAGGGGGTGAAGGCTACACCTTC. This sequence encodes CASSLGVGGEGYTF.

The rearrangement uses TRBV19 and TRBJ2-1; 8 bases fit TRBD1. Germline CDR1 and CDR2: LNHDA and SQIVND (reference sequence). Trimming removed 7 bases from V and 7 bases from J; junction bases left unmatched: 12. The CDR3 loop spans 15 amino acids. CDR3 sequence reads: CASTKAGRGQNEQFF. DNA of the CDR3: TGTGCCAGTACCAAGGCCGGCAGGGGGCAAAATGAGCAGTTCTTC.

The chain joins TRBV7-9 to TRBJ1-4; D call uncertain. V was pared by 3 bases and J by 8 bases, with 7 bases between. This CDR3 spans 12 amino acids. CDR1 and CDR2 (germline): SEHNR, FQNEAQ (reference sequence). The CDR3 sequence is CASSLGGEKLFF. The CDR3, as DNA: TGTGCCAGCAGCTTGGGTGGGGAAAAACTGTTTTTT.

This chain uses TRBV6-1 with TRBJ2-7; 10 bases align to TRBD2. Germline V gene sequence: CDR1 MNHNS, CDR2 SASEGT. The junction had 6 bases not matched to a gene; V was cut back by 1 base and J by 3 bases. CDR3 size: 16 residues. This CDR3 is CASSEGTSGWFYEQYF. The CDR3 DNA follows: TGTGCCAGCAGTGAAGGGACTAGCGGCTGGTTCTACGAGCAGTACTTC.

The chain couples TRBV2 to TRBJ2-1; 9 bases align to TRBD2. J lost 8 bases, V lost 5 bases, and 7 bases had no gene match. Looked up from germline, CDR1 is SNHLY and CDR2 is FYNNEI. The CDR3 totals 14 residues. The DNA of the CDR3 is TGTGCCAGCAGTATAGCGGGAGAGGGTGATGAGCAGTTCTTC. Its protein is CASSIAGEGDEQFF.

The chain uses TRBV28 and TRBJ2-7; 7 bases agree with TRBD1. Germline CDR1 MDHEN, CDR2 SYDVKM. V was pared by 6 bases and J by 4 bases, with 9 bases of the junction left unmatched. This CDR3 comprises 14 residues. The CDR3: CASRPTGQLYEQYF. The CDR3 DNA reads TGTGCCAGCAGACCTACGGGACAGCTGTACGAGCAGTACTTC.